This TCR beta chain was obtained from a study of T cells in Graves' hyperthyroidism and ophthalmopathy. The study, taken as a whole, reports: The blood repertoire included most of the expanded thyroid clonotypes above 0.001.

In the case of this clonotype: Its specificity is unknown.

The hyperthyroidism was newly diagnosed and had lasted under 2 months; the patients were aged 18 to 65. The germline V gene encodes CDR1 SGHTA and CDR2 FQGNSA. V dropped 5 bases and J dropped 5 bases, with 18 bases sitting between them. The CDR3 sequence is 16 residues long. TCR beta CDR3 region amplification was performed from RNA transcripts. Researchers ran a first-round RT-PCR on the TCR CDR3 using the HTBI primer set. TCRdb re-called the multiplex PCR reads through MiXCR, storing one row per CDR3 protein. The table includes under 450,000 distinct CDR3 sequences, approximately 18% detected once. Specimen: blood. V is TRBV7-2 and J is TRBJ2-2, with a tentative D call TRBD2 (6 bases). The source is a woman aged 30 to 39 with Graves' hyperthyroidism that later progressed to Graves' ophthalmopathy. The CDR3 DNA reads as TGTGCCAGCAGCCAGCGTGCGGGGACTTGGACCGGGGAGCTGTTTTTT. It is translated as CASSQRAGTWTGELFF.